This T cell receptor beta chain originates from a study of shared clonotypes between healthy human individuals. General observations from the study: Read depth was anticipated to influence clonotype sharing among donors.

Comments on this clone: Its antigen remains unknown.

J lost 0 bases, V lost 6 bases, and 3 bases had no gene match. Germline values: CDR1 MDHEN, CDR2 SYDVKM. The CDR3 runs 16 residues. TCRdb's copy holds only in-frame clones and misses some; the assay was immunoSEQ multiplex PCR. The sample holds approximately 470,000 clones, 60% to 80% seen once. The V and J genes are TRBV28 and TRBJ2-2; 11 bases line up with TRBD2. Material for sequencing was PBMCs. This TCR was sampled from a woman aged 35 to 49 in good health. Some clones in this sample may be carry-over from other donors' samples. The CDR3 coding sequence is TGTGCCAGCAGCCCGGGACTAGCGGCGAACACCGGGGAGCTGTTTTTT. Residues: CASSPGLAANTGELFF. Together with reference TRBV28 and TRBJ2-2, the CDR3 gives the full variable domain: DVKVTQSSRYLVKRTGEKVFLECVQDMDHENMFWYRQDPGLGLRLIYFSYDVKMKEKGDIPEGYSVSREKKERFSLILESASTNQTSMYLCASSPGLAANTGELFFGEGSRLTVL.